The rows below give T cell receptor beta chains drawn from one sample of a study of shared clonotypes between healthy human individuals. Assay used: immunoSEQ multiplex PCR; TCRdb lists only in-frame clones, some missing. The sample consists of more than 400,000 clones, 90% to 96% of them appearing once. The sequencing input was naive CD4+ T cells sorted from blood. These receptors were taken from a woman aged 25-40 years in good health. CDR3s include the opening cysteine and the closing phenylalanine or tryptophan. The D gene is left open where the match is weak. Not all rows give a size; the values are once, few, many and, for expanded clones, a class.

j_gene | abundance | d_gene | v_gene | CDR3aa | CDR3nt
TRBJ1-2 | once | . | TRBV28 | CASSLRTLLYYGYTF | TGTGCCAGCAGTTTGAGGACTTTGCTTTACTATGGCTACACCTTC
TRBJ1-2 | once | . | TRBV7-9 | CASSLEGGYTF | TGTGCCAGCAGCTTGGAGGGTGGCTACACCTTC
TRBJ1-2 | . | TRBD1 | TRBV5-1 | CASSSDRAYGYTF | TGCGCCAGCAGCTCGGACAGGGCCTATGGCTACACCTTC
TRBJ2-7 | . | TRBD2 | TRBV7-9 | CASSLKREGPYEQYF | TGTGCCAGCAGCTTAAAGAGGGAGGGCCCTTACGAGCAGTACTTC
TRBJ1-4 | . | TRBD1 | TRBV18 | CASTTGRVTNEKLFF | TGTGCCAGCACGACAGGGAGGGTCACTAATGAAAAACTGTTTTTT
TRBJ2-1 | . | TRBD1 | TRBV5-1 | CASSLDREHNEQFF | TGCGCCAGCAGCCTCGACAGGGAACACAATGAGCAGTTCTTC
TRBJ2-1 | . | . | TRBV11-3 | CASSLGRGPYNEQFF | TGTGCCAGCAGCTTAGGGCGGGGACCCTACAATGAGCAGTTCTTC
TRBJ2-7 | . | . | TRBV10-2 | CASSGRGGMDLYEQYF | TGCGCCAGCAGTGGGAGAGGGGGGATGGACCTTTACGAGCAGTACTTC
TRBJ1-1 | . | . | TRBV5-5 | CASSLFPSMNTEAFF | TGTGCCAGCAGCTTGTTTCCCAGTATGAACACTGAAGCTTTCTTT
TRBJ2-3 | . | . | TRBV7-9 | CASRGMGEVDTQYF | TGTGCCAGCAGGGGGATGGGGGAGGTAGATACGCAGTATTTT
TRBJ1-2 | . | TRBD1 | TRBV4-1 | CASSQPQGARYGYTF | TGCGCCAGCAGCCAGCCCCAGGGGGCAAGGTATGGCTACACCTTC
TRBJ2-3 | . | . | TRBV2 | CAGRRGTTDTQYF | TGTGCCGGGCGTCGGGGCACCACAGATACGCAGTATTTT
TRBJ2-7 | . | . | TRBV7-9 | CASSSSAGKDPYEQYF | TGTGCCAGCAGCTCCTCTGCGGGGAAAGATCCCTACGAGCAGTACTTC